Listed below are T cell receptor beta chains from one sample, sequenced in a study of spatial heterogeneity in lung cancer. Via MiXCR, TCRdb re-called the 5' RACE reads, giving one row per CDR3 protein. The repertoire includes about 85,000 distinct CDR3 sequences, under 25% of them detected once, and roughly 6.2% sits in the top ten. Sequences were derived from PBMCs, sampled at surgery. The receptor set was obtained from a male donor with early-stage non-small cell lung cancer. CDR3s include the opening cysteine and the closing phenylalanine or tryptophan. A D gene is named only where the DNA matches it firmly. Some rows have no size entry. The others give once, few or many, or a class for an expanded clone.

J gene,V gene,clone size,D gene,CDR3 DNA,CDR3 protein
TRBJ2-1,TRBV28,few,TRBD1,TGTGCCAGCATCGAGGGGTCACAGGGGGCGCGGAATGAGCAGTTCTTC,CASIEGSQGARNEQFF
TRBJ1-1,TRBV11-3,.,.,TGTGCCAGCAGCCTCGGGGGCAGGGCGGACACTGAAGCTTTCTTT,CASSLGGRADTEAFF
TRBJ2-1,TRBV25-1,few,TRBD2,TGTGCCAGCAGTGTAACAGCGGGGGGCCGTTACAATGAGCAGTTCTTC,CASSVTAGGRYNEQFF
TRBJ2-7,TRBV20-1,few,TRBD1,TGCAGTGCTAGAGTCGACAGGGAACGGTCCTACGAGCAGTACTTC,CSARVDRERSYEQYF
TRBJ2-7,TRBV28,.,.,TGTGCCAGCAGTTTGGGGTTCTCCTACGAGCAGTACTTC,CASSLGFSYEQYF
TRBJ2-7,TRBV28,.,.,TGTGCCAGCAGTCCCCTAAACGAGCAGTACTTC,CASSPLNEQYF
TRBJ1-2,TRBV3-1,few,.,TGTGCCAGCAGCCAAGGAGGGGCAGGGAAACTCGGTGGCTACACCTTC,CASSQGGAGKLGGYTF
TRBJ2-1,TRBV18,few,TRBD1,TGTGCCAGCTCACCTTCGGACAGGGAGAATGAGCAGTTCTTC,CASSPSDRENEQFF
TRBJ2-2,TRBV7-3,.,.,TGTGCCAGCAGCTTCCCCACAGGGAGTAGGGACACCGGGGAGCTGTTTTTT,CASSFPTGSRDTGELFF
TRBJ2-6,TRBV27,.,.,TGTGCCAGCAGTCCCTCCCCGACCGGGTCCCTAGGGGGTGGGGCCAACGTCCTGACTTTC,CASSPSPTGSLGGGANVLTF
TRBJ2-1,TRBV4-3,.,.,TGCGCCAGCAGCCAAGATATGGGGATCGATGAGCAGTTCTTC,CASSQDMGIDEQFF
TRBJ2-5,TRBV20-1,few,.,TGCAGTGCTAGGGGGGTGCTAAGGGCGACCCAGTACTTC,CSARGVLRATQYF
TRBJ2-2,TRBV14,.,.,TGTGCCAGCAGCCCCCGGGCCTTTGGAACCGGGGAGCTGTTTTTT,CASSPRAFGTGELFF
TRBJ2-5,TRBV7-3,few,TRBD1,TGTGCCAGCAGTCCCCGGACAGGGGTTGAGACCCAGTACTTC,CASSPRTGVETQYF
TRBJ2-3,TRBV29-1,few,TRBD1,TGCAGCGTTGAACCGGGACAGTTCACAGATACGCAGTATTTT,CSVEPGQFTDTQYF
TRBJ2-2,TRBV6-1,.,.,TGTGCCAGCAGGCCCCAGGAAATCGGGGAGCTGTTTTTT,CASRPQEIGELFF
TRBJ2-7,TRBV5-1,many,TRBD2,TGCGCCAGCAGCTTGGATCACGCTAGCGGTAAGGAGTACTTC,CASSLDHASGKEYF
TRBJ1-5,TRBV18,many,.,TGTGCCAGCTCACCTTTGGGACCCAATCAGCCCCAGCATTTT,CASSPLGPNQPQHF
TRBJ2-7,TRBV27,.,TRBD1,TGTGCCAGCAGTTTAGGACAGGGGGCGGGTGAGCAGTACTTC,CASSLGQGAGEQYF
TRBJ2-3,TRBV5-5,.,.,TGTGCCAGCAGCTTGGGACTTTCTTCTGTGGATACGCAGTATTTT,CASSLGLSSVDTQYF
TRBJ2-1,TRBV2,.,.,TGTGCCAGCAGTGAGTACGTGTCCTACAATGAGCAGTTCTTC,CASSEYVSYNEQFF
TRBJ1-2,TRBV2,.,.,TGTGCCAGTATCCAGACAGTGGCTAACTATGGCTACACCTTC,CASIQTVANYGYTF
TRBJ2-2,TRBV5-5,.,TRBD2,TGTGCCAGCAGCTTAAGGCTAGCGGGGTCCACCGGGGAGCTGTTTTTT,CASSLRLAGSTGELFF
TRBJ2-5,TRBV5-1,.,.,TGCGCCAGCAGCTATCTGACTGAAGAGACCCAGTACTTC,CASSYLTEETQYF
TRBJ2-3,TRBV12-3/TRBV12-4,.,TRBD2,TGTGCCAGCAGCCCGACTAGCGGGTATACCTCTAGCACAGATACGCAGTATTTT,CASSPTSGYTSSTDTQYF
TRBJ1-5,TRBV7-8,.,.,TGTGCCAGCAGCTCACGGATAGAGGCGCGCAATCAGCCCCAGCATTTT,CASSSRIEARNQPQHF
TRBJ1-4,TRBV5-1,.,.,TGCGCCAGCAGCTTTTCCGGGGCAAGGAACGAAAAACTGTTTTTT,CASSFSGARNEKLFF
TRBJ1-2,TRBV21-1,.,.,TGTGCCAGCAGATTGACGGGATGCTATGGCTACACCTTC,CASRLTGCYGYTF
TRBJ2-7,TRBV20-1,.,.,TGCAGTGCTAGAGAACCCCTTGGCGCCTACGAGCAGTACTTC,CSAREPLGAYEQYF
TRBJ1-2,TRBV29-1,many,.,TGCAGCGTTGCCGGGACTCAAAACTATGGCTACACCTTC,CSVAGTQNYGYTF
TRBJ2-3,TRBV5-1,few,.,TGCGCCAGCAGCCCGGAAGCCCAAGATACGCAGTATTTT,CASSPEAQDTQYF
TRBJ2-5,TRBV2,few,.,TGTGCCAGCAGTGAGTTCGGGGAGACCCAGTACTTC,CASSEFGETQYF
TRBJ2-2,TRBV15,.,TRBD2,TGTGCCACCAGCAGAGATAGACTAGCGGGAGTCTCCGGGGAGCTGTTTTTT,CATSRDRLAGVSGELFF
TRBJ1-5,TRBV28,.,.,TGTGCCAGCGGCGGGAACAATCAGCCCCAGCATTTT,CASGGNNQPQHF
TRBJ1-2,TRBV12-3/TRBV12-4,.,.,TGTGCCAGCAGTTTAAGGTCACAGGCCCCTGGCTACACCTTC,CASSLRSQAPGYTF
TRBJ2-7,TRBV2,once,.,TGTGCCAGCCTTAGGGGTTCCTACGAGCAGTACTTC,CASLRGSYEQYF
TRBJ2-5,TRBV27,many,TRBD2,TGTGCCAGCAGTCCGAAACCACGGCTAGCGGGGGTCCAAGAGACCCAGTACTTC,CASSPKPRLAGVQETQYF
TRBJ2-6,TRBV6-5,.,.,TGTGCCAGCAGTCCCCGGCGAGGGGCCAACGTCCTGACTTTC,CASSPRRGANVLTF
TRBJ2-1,TRBV6-1,.,TRBD2,TGTGCCAGCTACCTGGCGGGAGGATCCTACAATGAGCAGTTCTTC,CASYLAGGSYNEQFF
TRBJ2-7,TRBV5-6,.,.,TGTGCCAGCAGCTTCGGGGGCCCCTCCTACGAGCAGTACTTC,CASSFGGPSYEQYF